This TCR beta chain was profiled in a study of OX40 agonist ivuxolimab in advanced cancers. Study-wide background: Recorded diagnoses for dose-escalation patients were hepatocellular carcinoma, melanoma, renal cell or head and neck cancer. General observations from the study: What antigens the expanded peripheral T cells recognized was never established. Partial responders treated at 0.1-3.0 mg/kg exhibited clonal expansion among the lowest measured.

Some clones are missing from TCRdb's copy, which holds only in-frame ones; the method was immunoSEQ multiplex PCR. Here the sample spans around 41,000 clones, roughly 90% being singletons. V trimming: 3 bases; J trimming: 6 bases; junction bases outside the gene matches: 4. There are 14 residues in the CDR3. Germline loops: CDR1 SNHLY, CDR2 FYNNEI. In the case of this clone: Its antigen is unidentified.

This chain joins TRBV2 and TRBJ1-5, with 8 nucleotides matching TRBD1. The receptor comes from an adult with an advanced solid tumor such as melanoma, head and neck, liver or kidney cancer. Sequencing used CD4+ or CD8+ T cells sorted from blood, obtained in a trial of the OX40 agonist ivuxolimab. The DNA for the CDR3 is TGTGCCAGCAGTGAGGACAGGGCATCTCAGCCCCAGCATTTT. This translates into CASSEDRASQPQHF.